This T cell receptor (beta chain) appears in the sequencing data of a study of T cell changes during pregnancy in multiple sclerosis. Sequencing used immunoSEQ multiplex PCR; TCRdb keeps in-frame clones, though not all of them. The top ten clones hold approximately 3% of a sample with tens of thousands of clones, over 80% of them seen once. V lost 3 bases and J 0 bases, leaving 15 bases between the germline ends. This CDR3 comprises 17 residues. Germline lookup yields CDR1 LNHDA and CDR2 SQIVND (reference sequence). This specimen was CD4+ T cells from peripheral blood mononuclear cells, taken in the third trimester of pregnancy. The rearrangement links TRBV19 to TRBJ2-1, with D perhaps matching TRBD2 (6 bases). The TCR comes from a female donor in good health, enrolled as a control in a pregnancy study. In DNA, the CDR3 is TGTGCCAGTAGTATTATGGGTTCGGGGGTCTCCTACAATGAGCAGTTCTTC. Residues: CASSIMGSGVSYNEQFF.